The entry below gives a single T cell receptor beta chain sequence along with its context. No antigen is known for it. This entry belongs to a study of cytomegalovirus exposure and HLA in healthy donors. 13 Jbeta primers and 60 Vbeta primers were used for the PCR. Original processing notes: A follow-up analysis tallied 70 million to 80 million unique TCR beta chains, roughly 11 million shared. The table came from immunoSEQ multiplex PCR; TCRdb's copy has only in-frame clones and leaves some out. The V and J calls and clone size are taken from that table; D and trimming were inferred from the DNA. The sample contains over 120,000 clones, roughly 76% of which appear only once. Whole-study results and caveats: Other equally common chains were less clonally expanded than HLA-associated TCR beta chains, a later analysis showed. With DRB1 most and HLA-C fewest, TCR association rates differed between HLA loci in a later analysis. Accurate prediction of HLA-A and HLA-B alleles (for most subjects) was reportedly achieved from TCR beta sequences.

The CDR3 runs to 13 residues. The ends were cut back, 4 bases at V and 3 bases at J, with 9 bases in the middle. Germline CDR1 reads SQVTM; CDR2 reads ANQGSEA. The chain employs TRBV29-1 and TRBJ2-2, with D possibly being TRBD2 (5 bases). Sequencing used PBMCs. The source of this sequence is a woman aged 25 to 45 in good health and CMV-seronegative. Here the CDR3 reads CSVGYGDTGELFF. The CDR3 nucleotides read TGCAGCGTTGGATACGGGGACACCGGGGAGCTGTTTTTT.